Listed below are T cell receptor beta chains from one sample, sequenced in a study of T cell repertoires in cytomegalovirus infection. TCRdb re-called the reads through MiXCR, storing one row per CDR3 protein. The data hold hundreds of thousands of distinct CDR3 sequences, with about 30% observed a single time. No antigen has been identified for these receptors. The sample here was cultured PBMCs, taken from culture after CMV antigen stimulation. The receptor set was obtained from a human donor in good health (CMV status not recorded). Some clones in this sample may be carry-over from other donors' samples. Each CDR3 is given with its conserved first and last residue. Rows give clone size only sometimes, using once, few, many, or a class for an expanded clone.

J gene	CDR3 length	V gene	clone size	CDR3 protein
TRBJ1-1	16	TRBV11-2	few	CASSQGRGQMNTEAFF
TRBJ1-5	13	TRBV5-1	.	CASSADPLEPQHF
TRBJ1-2	14	TRBV6-6	.	CASSTSGTSNGYTF
TRBJ2-2	18	TRBV20-1	.	CSARDLFASGGFRGELFF
TRBJ2-5	15	TRBV7-2	many	CASSLAPGGLETQYF
TRBJ2-1	14	TRBV10-3	.	CAISARTRSNEQFF
TRBJ2-5	13	TRBV18	few	CASSPKTAVTQYF
TRBJ1-1	16	TRBV12-3/TRBV12-4	many	CASGRRRGNMNTEAFF
TRBJ1-1	15	TRBV6-8	.	CASREQGAGGTEAFF
TRBJ2-5	14	TRBV5-6	.	CASSIGPFQETQYF
TRBJ1-3	14	TRBV9	.	CASSVESGGNTIYF
TRBJ1-4	14	TRBV7-8	many	CASSPRGANEKLFF
TRBJ2-1	13	TRBV12-5	.	CASGKLGLYEQFF
TRBJ2-7	15	TRBV27	few	CASRGVGTGYYEQYF
TRBJ2-1	15	TRBV7-2	.	CASSNQGGTANEQFF
TRBJ1-6	14	TRBV6-6	.	CASSYSTLNSPLHF
TRBJ1-4	13	TRBV19	.	CAKEDRDNEKLFF
TRBJ2-7	15	TRBV6-2/TRBV6-3	few	CASSYSIQSSYEQYF
TRBJ2-1	15	TRBV7-8	.	CASTQEGRGYNEQFF
TRBJ1-4	14	TRBV7-2	many	CASSRDGGDEKLFF
TRBJ2-7	14	TRBV19	.	CATQGPGIPYEQYF
TRBJ1-1	12	TRBV11-1	.	CASSLIRALAFF
TRBJ2-5	15	TRBV7-2	.	CASSLLAGGWETKYF
TRBJ2-1	14	TRBV6-2/TRBV6-3	.	CASSKGLTYNEQFF
TRBJ2-1	13	TRBV7-2	.	CASSSRTIFEQFF
TRBJ2-1	17	TRBV12-3/TRBV12-4	few	CASSFPAGGFSGNEQFF
TRBJ2-7	13	TRBV27	few	CASSSAGPYEQYF
TRBJ2-2	14	TRBV7-9	.	CASSYSGTTGELFF
TRBJ2-3	14	TRBV5-1	.	CASVDPAGGDTQYF
TRBJ1-1	14	TRBV6-2/TRBV6-3	few	CASSYLPENTEAFF
TRBJ2-1	15	TRBV5-4	.	CASSLEGSLRGEQFF
TRBJ2-3	13	TRBV12-3/TRBV12-4	few	CASSFSPVDTQYF
TRBJ2-6	17	TRBV12-3/TRBV12-4	.	CASSYTGWRAGANVLTF
TRBJ2-7	14	TRBV5-4	.	CASSFSGGAAEQYF
TRBJ2-5	15	TRBV3-1	.	CASSQRQLYQETQYF
TRBJ2-3	17	TRBV7-2	many	CASSFQTSGRGSDTQYF
TRBJ1-3	17	TRBV6-1	many	CASSSHGPGDAGNTIYF
TRBJ2-3	13	TRBV7-2	.	CASKREREDTQYF
TRBJ1-2	15	TRBV2	.	CASSEALWTGGGYTF
TRBJ2-7	14	TRBV7-2	few	CASSRLAGSYEQYF
TRBJ2-7	17	TRBV10-3	.	CAISVLAGEGVSYEQYF
TRBJ1-2	14	TRBV6-2/TRBV6-3	few	CASSTLGWTNGYTF
TRBJ2-5	17	TRBV7-6	.	CASSLGLAGPLQETQYF
TRBJ1-2	16	TRBV5-4	few	CASSNPLSQANYGYTF
TRBJ1-1	14	TRBV7-8	many	CASSLEGTYTEAFF
TRBJ2-5	13	TRBV19	.	CASSGRGRETQYF
TRBJ2-1	15	TRBV7-9	many	CASSRDRGLRHEQFF
TRBJ1-1	14	TRBV5-1	.	CASSTPDGYTEAFF
TRBJ1-3	13	TRBV30	few	CARAGRSGNTIYF
TRBJ1-4	13	TRBV7-8	many	CASSPIRGEKLFF
TRBJ1-6	12	TRBV19	few	CASSIDGSPLHF
TRBJ1-2	14	TRBV7-2	many	CASRTGTGNYGYTF
TRBJ2-3	13	TRBV4-1	.	CASSQGGSDTQYF
TRBJ1-5	15	TRBV6-1	.	CASSEWGNGNQPQHF